The 32 T cell receptor beta chains below were found in one sample sequenced in a study of control samples from healthy donors and cancer patients. Sequencing was performed with immunoSEQ multiplex PCR; in TCRdb, only in-frame clones are kept and a portion is missing. The data contain around 180,000 clones, 85% to 90% of them singletons. The sample taken for sequencing was blood. These receptors originate from a woman aged 30 to 39 in good health.

CDR3 nucleotide sequence: TGTGCCAGCAGCTTAGTCAGGGCGGTGGGAACTGATGGCTACACCTTC. It encodes CASSLVRAVGTDGYTF. This rearrangement joins TRBV7-9 to TRBJ1-2; D might be TRBD1 (5 bases). This CDR3 comprises 16 residues. CDR1 and CDR2 (germline): SEHNR, FQNEAQ (reference sequence). With 1 base removed from V and 6 bases from J, the gap between germline ends came to 18 bases.

The chain is built from TRBV19 and TRBJ2-7, with TRBD2 matching 14 bases. CDR3 length: 14 residues. Germline lookup yields CDR1 LNHDA and CDR2 SQIVND (reference sequence). J gave up 8 bases and V 4 bases, and 4 bases lay outside the gene matches. CDR3 amino acids: CASSTGTSGSKQYF. For the CDR3, the DNA is TGTGCCAGTAGTACCGGGACTAGCGGGAGTAAGCAGTACTTC.

This clone occurred once. This chain joins TRBV3-1 (or the pseudogene TRBV3-2) and TRBJ1-6, with TRBD1 as a possible D gene (6 bases). Trimming pared 1 base from V and 9 bases from J, leaving 13 bases between. CDR3 length: 15 residues. Germline V gene sequence: CDR1 LGHDT, CDR2 YNNKEL (reference sequence). Here the CDR3 DNA reads TGTGCCAGCAGCCAAGTGGGGGGCCTACTTTCACCCCTCCACTTT. Protein: CASSQVGGLLSPLHF.

This chain uses TRBV2 with TRBJ1-2, with D possibly matching TRBD1 (6 bases). The CDR3 runs 17 residues. Trimming took 8 bases from V and 4 from J, leaving 26 bases between them. The germline CDR1 and CDR2 sequences are SNHLY and FYNNEI. The CDR3 sequence: CASDNLPRDISFYGYTF. CDR3 sequence (DNA): TGTGCCAGCGATAACCTACCTCGGGACATATCCTTCTATGGCTACACCTTC.

V usage is TRBV30 and J usage is TRBJ2-4, with unresolved D. CDR3 length equals 16 residues. Germline V CDR1 and CDR2: GTSNPN, SVGIG (reference sequence). Trimming took off 3 bases at V and 0 bases at J, with 15 bases between the two ends. CDR3 sequence reads: CAWSTGLGLAKNIQYF. CDR3 bases: TGTGCCTGGAGCACCGGGCTGGGGTTAGCCAAAAACATTCAGTACTTC.

The V and J genes are TRBV13 and TRBJ2-6, with D tentatively TRBD1 (6 bases). Looked up from germline, CDR1 is PRHDT and CDR2 is FYEKMQ (reference sequence). The CDR3 spans 17 residues. The V and J ends lost 2 bases and 1 base respectively, with 12 bases between them. CDR3 sequence (DNA): TGTGCCAGCAGCTTAAACAGGGCTAGGTCTGGGGCCAACGTCCTGACTTTC. Residues: CASSLNRARSGANVLTF.

The chain carries TRBV27 and TRBJ2-3; 7 bases align to TRBD2. Germline CDR1 is MNHEY and CDR2 is SMNVEV (reference sequence). V shed 3 bases, J shed 2 bases, and the junction held 5 bases outside the gene matches. The CDR3 runs to 15 residues. CDR3 loop: CASSFTGGPTDTQYF. CDR3 coding DNA: TGTGCCAGCAGTTTTACGGGGGGTCCCACAGATACGCAGTATTTT.

The V call is TRBV7-2, the J call TRBJ2-1, with D uncertain. The V gene lost 2 bases and the J gene lost 5 bases, with 10 bases spanning the gap. The CDR3 sequence is 14 residues long. Germline V gives CDR1 SGHTA, CDR2 FQGNSA. The CDR3 is CASSLSTGNNEQFF. DNA for the CDR3: TGTGCCAGCAGCTTAAGCACCGGAAACAATGAGCAGTTCTTC.

V gene TRBV10-3 combines with J gene TRBJ1-5; 7 nucleotides align to TRBD1. The germline gives CDR1 ENHRY, CDR2 SYGVKD. V lost 0 bases and J lost 8; bases outside the gene matches: 7. The CDR3 contains 15 residues. The CDR3 sequence: CAISESYRGIEPQHF. CDR3 sequence (DNA): TGTGCCATCAGTGAGTCGTACAGGGGAATAGAGCCCCAGCATTTT.

J is TRBJ2-5 and V is TRBV4-2; 12 bases line up with TRBD1. The junction had 8 bases not matched to a gene; V was cut back by 1 base and J by 5 bases. Germline lookup yields CDR1 LGHNA and CDR2 YNFKEQ. The CDR3 extends over 17 amino acids. The CDR3 nucleotides are TGTGCCAGCAGCCAAGGAACCGGGACAGGGGGCCAGGAGACCCAGTACTTC. Translation: CASSQGTGTGGQETQYF.

V is TRBV19 and J is TRBJ1-1, with 8 bases aligning to TRBD1. The CDR3 spans 11 residues. Germline V lookup: CDR1 LNHDA, CDR2 SQIVND (reference sequence). V lost 7 bases and J lost 10; bases outside the gene matches: 5. The CDR3 region has the DNA TGTGCCAGTACCTCTGGACAGGGAGCTTTCTTT. Its protein product is CASTSGQGAFF. The full variable domain, rest sourced from reference TRBV19 and TRBJ1-1, is DGGITQSPKYLFRKEGQNVTLSCEQNLNHDAMYWYRQDPGQGLRLIYYSQIVNDFQKGDIAEGYSVSREKKESFPLTVTSAQKNPTAFYLCASTSGQGAFFGQGTRLTVV.

The chain combines TRBV4-2 with TRBJ1-1; 8 bases match TRBD1. From germline, CDR1 is LGHNA and CDR2 YNFKEQ. J gave up 0 bases and V 3 bases, and 3 bases lay outside the gene matches. This CDR3 region has 15 residues. This CDR3 reads CASSHAGGLNTEAFF. The CDR3 nucleotides read TGTGCCAGCAGCCATGCAGGGGGCTTGAACACTGAAGCTTTCTTT.

The V and J genes are TRBV27 and TRBJ2-3; 12 bases align to TRBD2. CDR3 size: 18 residues. The V gene end was trimmed by 8 bases and the J gene end by 2 bases; junction bases not matched to a gene: 14. Germline CDR1 MNHEY, CDR2 SMNVEV (reference sequence). Here the CDR3 reads CASYPRLGLAGNTDTQYF. For the CDR3, the DNA is TGTGCCAGCTACCCTAGGTTAGGACTAGCGGGAAACACAGATACGCAGTATTTT.

CDR3 sequence reads: CASSPHPDFNEQFF. The CDR3 nucleotides are TGTGCCAGCAGCCCGCATCCAGACTTCAATGAGCAGTTCTTC. The chain carries TRBV7-2 and TRBJ2-1; D call uncertain. Trimming removed 5 bases at V and 6 bases at J, with 14 bases between. The CDR3 sequence is 14 residues long. Per the germline V gene, CDR1 is SGHTA and CDR2 is FQGNSA.

The gene calls are TRBV2 and TRBJ1-1, with D possibly TRBD1 on 6 matching bases. V was shortened by 6 bases and J by 0 bases, with 11 bases between the two germline ends. Germline CDR1 and CDR2: SNHLY and FYNNEI. The CDR3 loop spans 14 amino acids. CDR3 residues: CASRPQGLNTEAFF. The CDR3 DNA reads as TGTGCCAGCAGGCCCCAGGGGTTGAACACTGAAGCTTTCTTT.

The chain combines TRBV10-3 with TRBJ2-7; D ambiguous. This CDR3 has 12 amino acids. Germline assignment: CDR1 ENHRY and CDR2 SYGVKD. V gave up 3 bases and J gave up 1 base, with 4 bases separating them. CDR3 nucleotides: TGTGCCATCAGTGAAGGGTCCTACGAGCAGTACGTC. Protein sequence: CAISEGSYEQYV.

The chain is built from TRBV7-9 and TRBJ1-2, with 11 bases matching TRBD1. V shed 0 bases, J shed 4 bases, and the junction held 1 base outside the gene matches. The CDR3 spans 15 residues. CDR1 SEHNR and CDR2 FQNEAQ come from the germline V gene (reference sequence). The CDR3 bases are TGTGCCAGCAGCTTAGCCGGGACAGGGGGCTATGGCTACACCTTC. Its protein is CASSLAGTGGYGYTF.

By sample share, this clone is medium-sized. The chain employs TRBV24-1 and TRBJ2-1; 8 bases are a match to TRBD1. Germline V gene lookup returns CDR1 KGHDR and CDR2 SFDVKD. The CDR3 runs to 17 residues. After removal of 3 bases from V and 8 bases from J, the junction contained 14 bases not matched to a gene. DNA of the CDR3: TGTGCCACCAGTGATCCGGGACAGGCGGAAGGTAGGGATGAGCAGTTCTTC. This codes for CATSDPGQAEGRDEQFF.

V is TRBV2 and J is TRBJ2-7, with 8 nucleotides matching TRBD2. The V gene's germline CDR1 is SNHLY and CDR2 FYNNEI. This CDR3 contains 13 residues. V lost 7 bases and J lost 3; bases outside the gene matches: 5. CDR3 residues: CASKGLGGYEQYF. DNA of the CDR3: TGTGCCAGCAAGGGACTAGGGGGCTACGAGCAGTACTTC.

This CDR3 reads CASSLDRPFSGNTIYF. The CDR3, as DNA: TGTGCCAGCAGCCTCGACAGGCCATTCTCTGGAAACACCATATATTTT. The chain links TRBV5-5 to TRBJ1-3; tentative D call: TRBD1 (6 bases). Germline CDR1 SGHKS, CDR2 YYEKEE (reference sequence). The CDR3 has 16 residues. Trimming shortened V by 4 bases and J by 0 bases, and 14 bases separated the two germline ends.

The CDR3 DNA reads as TGTGCCAGTTCCGACAGGGGCGGGCAGTTCTTC. It codes for CASSDRGGQFF. The rearrangement joins TRBV19 to TRBJ2-1, with 8 bases that match TRBD1. Germline V CDR1 and CDR2: LNHDA, SQIVND (reference sequence). Trimming cost V 8 bases and J 12 bases; bases outside gene matches: 6. The CDR3 spans 11 residues. Using reference TRBV19 and TRBJ2-1 for the parts outside the CDR3, the full variable domain is DGGITQSPKYLFRKEGQNVTLSCEQNLNHDAMYWYRQDPGQGLRLIYYSQIVNDFQKGDIAEGYSVSREKKESFPLTVTSAQKNPTAFYLCASSDRGGQFFGPGTRLTVL.

This chain links TRBV7-9 with TRBJ1-2; the D is unclear. The CDR3 is 14 residues long. V lost 2 bases to trimming and J lost 2 bases, with 9 bases between them. Germline values: CDR1 SEHNR, CDR2 FQNEAQ (reference sequence). The CDR3 loop reads CASSLYSGNYGYTF. CDR3 bases: TGTGCCAGCAGCTTATATTCGGGAAACTATGGCTACACCTTC.

The V call is TRBV4-1, the J call TRBJ1-1; D is perhaps TRBD1 (5 bases). In germline, CDR1 is MGHRA, CDR2 YSYEKL. This CDR3 comprises 15 residues. Trimming took 4 bases from V and 1 from J, leaving 13 bases between them. The CDR3 loop is CASSPRRAKNTEAFF. The CDR3 DNA sequence: TGCGCCAGCAGCCCACGCAGGGCAAAGAACACTGAAGCTTTCTTT.

V is TRBV2 and J is TRBJ1-6; weak D call: TRBD1 (5 bases). Germline CDR1 is SNHLY and CDR2 is FYNNEI. V gave up 5 bases and J gave up 6 bases, with 17 bases separating them. There are 16 residues in the CDR3. CDR3 region: CASSMTVSLGNSPLHF. The CDR3 DNA reads TGTGCCAGCAGTATGACAGTTTCTCTGGGTAATTCACCCCTCCACTTT. Combining the CDR3 with reference TRBV2 and TRBJ1-6 gives the whole variable domain EPEVTQTPSHQVTQMGQEVILRCVPISNHLYFYWYRQILGQKVEFLVSFYNNEISEKSEIFDDQFSVERPDGSNFTLKIRSTKLEDSAMYFCASSMTVSLGNSPLHFGNGTRLTVT.

The chain couples TRBV4-1 to TRBJ2-3; a possible D gene is TRBD1 (5 bases). The V end lost 2 bases, the J end lost 2 bases, and 14 bases lay between the germline ends. The CDR3 totals 16 residues. Germline loops: CDR1 MGHRA, CDR2 YSYEKL. CDR3 DNA: TGCGCCAGCAGCCAACTGGAGTGGGGCTTCACAGATACGCAGTATTTT. Residues: CASSQLEWGFTDTQYF.

The CDR3 coding sequence is TGTGCCACGGGGCAGGGGGGGCGCATCACAGATACGCAGTATTTT. This translates into CATGQGGRITDTQYF. The chain employs TRBV10-3 and TRBJ2-3; D might be TRBD1 or TRBD2, each matching 7 bases. Germline loops: CDR1 ENHRY, CDR2 SYGVKD. The CDR3 is 15 residues long. V dropped 10 bases and J dropped 2 bases, with 19 bases sitting between them.

The chain has TRBV3-1 (or the pseudogene TRBV3-2) and TRBJ2-2; D gene unclear. CDR3 length equals 14 residues. The germline V gene encodes CDR1 LGHDT and CDR2 YNNKEL (reference sequence). Trimming took off 4 bases at V and 3 bases at J, with 9 bases between the two ends. The CDR3 DNA is TGTGCCAGCAGCCCCCGCCTTGACACCGGGGAGCTGTTTTTT. Translated: CASSPRLDTGELFF.

The chain combines TRBV14 with TRBJ2-1; 10 positions match TRBD2. The CDR3 has 17 residues. Losses at the gene ends were 4 bases for V and 7 bases for J; bases not matched to a gene: 13. Germline CDR1 and CDR2: SGHDN and FVKESK. The CDR3 here is CASSPIFLLAGENEQFF. CDR3 bases: TGTGCCAGCAGCCCGATCTTTCTGCTAGCGGGAGAGAATGAGCAGTTCTTC.

The chain is built from TRBV2 and TRBJ1-1; TRBD1 matches 8 bases. CDR3 length: 13 amino acids. Germline lookup yields CDR1 SNHLY and CDR2 FYNNEI. After removal of 11 bases from V and 2 bases from J, the junction contained 7 bases not matched to a gene. The CDR3 loop reads CASKDRANTEAFF. The CDR3 DNA reads TGTGCCTCCAAGGACAGGGCAAACACTGAAGCTTTCTTT.

This chain links TRBV12-5 with TRBJ2-1; 9 bases line up with TRBD2. CDR1 is LGHNT and CDR2 is FRNRAP in the germline V gene. The CDR3 spans 18 residues. With 0 bases clipped from V and 0 bases from J, the junction kept 6 bases outside the gene matches. This CDR3 is CASGLVLERGASYNEQFF. Written as DNA, the CDR3 is TGTGCTAGTGGTTTGGTATTAGAGCGGGGGGCCTCCTACAATGAGCAGTTCTTC.

The chain joins TRBV19 to TRBJ1-4, with a possible D match to TRBD1 (6 bases). Germline V CDR1 and CDR2: LNHDA, SQIVND (reference sequence). Trimming stripped 8 bases from V and 0 bases from J, with 10 bases between. The CDR3 sequence is 14 residues long. CDR3 residues: CASRTGTTNEKLFF. In DNA, the CDR3 is TGTGCCAGTCGAACAGGGACAACTAATGAAAAACTGTTTTTT.

The rearrangement links TRBV7-2 to TRBJ2-2, with D possibly being TRBD1 or TRBD2 (5 bases each). V was trimmed by 5 bases and J by 6 bases, leaving 13 bases between them. CDR3 length: 14 residues. CDR1 is SGHTA, CDR2 FQGNSA, per germline. The CDR3: CASSPMGVPGELFF. CDR3 in DNA: TGTGCCAGCAGCCCGATGGGGGTCCCCGGGGAGCTGTTTTTT.